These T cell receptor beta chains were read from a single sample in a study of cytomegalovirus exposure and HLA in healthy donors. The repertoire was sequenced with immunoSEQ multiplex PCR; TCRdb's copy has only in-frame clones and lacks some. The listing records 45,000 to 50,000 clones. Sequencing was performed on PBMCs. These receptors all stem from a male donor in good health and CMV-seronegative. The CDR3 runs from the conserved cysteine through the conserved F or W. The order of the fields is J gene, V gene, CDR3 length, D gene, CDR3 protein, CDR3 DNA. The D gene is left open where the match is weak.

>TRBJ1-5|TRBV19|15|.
CASSTGQKVYQPQHF
TGTGCCAGTAGTACCGGACAGAAGGTGTATCAGCCCCAGCATTTT
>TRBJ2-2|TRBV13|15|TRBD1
CASSFRDRNTGELFF
TGTGCCAGCAGCTTCCGGGACAGGAACACCGGGGAGCTGTTTTTT
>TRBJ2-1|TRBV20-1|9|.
CSIDNEQFF
TGCAGCATTGACAATGAGCAGTTCTTC
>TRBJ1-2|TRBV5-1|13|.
CASSLSQNYGYTF
TGCGCCAGCAGCTTGTCCCAGAACTATGGCTACACCTTC
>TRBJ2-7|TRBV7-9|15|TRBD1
CASSFWTGGRYEQYF
TGTGCCAGCAGCTTTTGGACAGGGGGCCGTTACGAGCAGTACTTC
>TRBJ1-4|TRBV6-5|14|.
CASSYQGINEKLFF
TGTGCCAGCAGTTATCAGGGAATTAATGAAAAACTGTTTTTT
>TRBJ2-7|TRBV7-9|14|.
CASSSLDSFYEQYF
TGTGCCAGCAGCTCCCTGGACAGCTTCTACGAGCAGTACTTC
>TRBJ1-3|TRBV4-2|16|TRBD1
CASTDRQGAGGNTIYF
TGTGCCAGCACGGACCGACAGGGGGCCGGTGGAAACACCATATATTTT
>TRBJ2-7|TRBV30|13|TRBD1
CAWSGDSPYEQYF
TGTGCCTGGAGCGGGGACAGTCCCTACGAGCAGTACTTC
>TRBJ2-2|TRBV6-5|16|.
CASSYVAALNTGELFF
TGTGCCAGCAGTTACGTCGCAGCGCTCAACACCGGGGAGCTGTTTTTT
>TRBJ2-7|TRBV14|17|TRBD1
CASSSKSRWGQVYEQYF
TGTGCCAGCAGCTCCAAGTCACGTTGGGGACAGGTATACGAGCAGTACTTC
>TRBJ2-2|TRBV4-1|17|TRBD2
CASSQVGLAANTGELFF
TGCGCCAGCAGCCAAGTCGGGCTAGCGGCGAACACCGGGGAGCTGTTTTTT
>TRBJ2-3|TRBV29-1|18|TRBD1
CSVEGGSLTGGSPDTQYF
TGCAGCGTTGAAGGGGGGTCCTTGACAGGGGGCTCCCCAGATACGCAGTATTTT
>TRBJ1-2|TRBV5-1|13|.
CASSPQRTSGYTF
TGCGCCAGCAGCCCGCAGAGGACATCCGGCTACACCTTC
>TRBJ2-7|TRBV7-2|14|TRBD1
CASSTPTGGYEQYF
TGTGCCAGCAGCACTCCGACAGGGGGCTACGAGCAGTACTTC